This T cell receptor beta chain was obtained from a study of vaccination and CD4 T cells after COVID-19. About the study: Six male and four female convalescents took part, two of them Hispanic. Sampling that followed vaccination took place a median 72 days after dose two, within a range of 14 to 241.

Treatment defined: approximately 11-day PBMC culture with coronavirus spike peptide pools or control peptides (ViraFEST assay). Before Alpha, Beta and Delta appeared in the US, convalescents tested positive (March–late 2020). Oncomine TCR Beta short-read sequencing was applied to DNA from cultured CD4+ T cells. In TCRdb, the PCR reads were re-called with MiXCR into one record per CDR3 protein. The sample holds approximately 19,000 distinct CDR3 sequences, over 45% seen once. As concerns this clonotype: As yet, its antigen is unknown.

Sequencing used CD4+ T cells from blood, cultured in vitro, obtained before SARS-CoV-2 vaccination. The receptor comes from a human donor who had recovered from COVID-19.

CDR3 amino acids: CASSQVRNTEAFF. The CDR3 DNA reads TGTGCCAGCAGCCAGGTAAGGAACACTGAAGCTTTCTTT. The chain joins TRBV4-2 to TRBJ1-1; D remains unclear. The ends were cut back, 3 bases at V and 1 base at J, with 6 bases in the middle. Germline lookup yields CDR1 LGHNA and CDR2 YNFKEQ. The CDR3 loop spans 13 amino acids.